Reported below is one T cell receptor (beta chain). This CDR3 is 13 amino acids long. CDR1 is MDHEN and CDR2 is SYDVKM in the germline V gene. The germline V and J ends were trimmed by 7 bases and 9 bases, with 16 bases remaining between them. Using immunoSEQ multiplex PCR, the repertoire was profiled, and TCRdb retains in-frame clones only, with some absent. The sample lists under 60,000 clones, approximately 85% seen once, with 7.3% in the top ten. The record originates from a study of blood T cell repertoires in COVID-19. The sample was peripheral blood. The clonotype originates from a man in his forties or fifties with acute or convalescent COVID-19. The rearrangement links TRBV28 to TRBJ1-5; D gene ambiguous. The CDR3: CASITTGLRPQHF. The CDR3 nucleotides read TGTGCCAGCATCACCACGGGATTACGGCCCCAGCATTTT.